This record concerns one TCR beta chain sequence. In the study's own analysis: From reference gene primer amplification, estimates of nucleated cell counts were derived. Some clones are missing from TCRdb's copy, which holds only in-frame ones; the method was immunoSEQ multiplex PCR. V and J calls and clone size come straight from that table; D and trimming were deduced from the DNA. The sample has 90,000 to 120,000 clones; roughly 80% are singletons. This sample was included in a study of blood T cell repertoires in COVID-19. Study at large: The study drew acute and convalescent COVID-19 samples from the United States, Italy and Spain. In each case, the material was cDNA or gDNA derived from T cells, B-cell-depleted T cells, or PBMCs.

CDR1 is WNHNN, CDR2 SYGVQD, per germline (reference sequence). Trimming pared 6 bases from V and 4 bases from J, leaving 15 bases between. The CDR3 loop spans 15 amino acids. The genes are TRBV10-1 and TRBJ1-4; D ambiguous. This TCR came from a human donor in a cohort sampled during active COVID-19. Specimen: peripheral blood. The CDR3 spells CASSECRYSNEKLFF. The CDR3 DNA reads TGCGCCAGCAGCGAATGCCGGTACAGTAATGAAAAACTGTTTTTT.